This T cell receptor (beta chain) comes out of a study of spatial heterogeneity in lung cancer. Study-wide points: The study found that expanded intratumoral alpha and beta TCR counts tracked tumor mutation counts.

The CDR3 spans 14 residues. The ends were cut back, 2 bases at V and 0 bases at J, with 7 bases in the middle. The germline CDR1 and CDR2 sequences are SGHRS and YFSETQ. Time point given: sample taken at primary tumor resection. Unsorted whole RNA of tumor, nontumor lung or frozen PBMC was sequenced. This clonotype was observed at least ten times. Its antigen remains unidentified. Via MiXCR, TCRdb re-called the 5' RACE reads, giving one row per CDR3 protein. This table holds roughly 8,000 distinct CDR3 sequences, about 9.3% found once. This TCR was sampled from a male donor with early-stage non-small cell lung cancer. The chain uses TRBV5-1 and TRBJ2-3, with D unclear. Sequencing was performed on lung tumor tissue, taken at surgery. The CDR3 DNA follows: TGCGCCAGCAGCTTCGACTTGAGCACAGATACGCAGTATTTT. It yields the protein CASSFDLSTDTQYF.